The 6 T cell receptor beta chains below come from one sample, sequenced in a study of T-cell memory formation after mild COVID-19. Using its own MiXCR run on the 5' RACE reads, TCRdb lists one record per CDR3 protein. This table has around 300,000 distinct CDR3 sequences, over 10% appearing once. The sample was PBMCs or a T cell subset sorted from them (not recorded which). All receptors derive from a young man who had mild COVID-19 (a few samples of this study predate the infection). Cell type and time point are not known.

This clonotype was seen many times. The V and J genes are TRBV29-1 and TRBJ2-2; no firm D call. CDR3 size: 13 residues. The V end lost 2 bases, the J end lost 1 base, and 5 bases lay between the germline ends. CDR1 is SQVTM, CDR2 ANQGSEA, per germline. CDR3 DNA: TGCAGCGTTGAACTAGAGAACACCGGGGAGCTGTTTTTT. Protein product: CSVELENTGELFF.

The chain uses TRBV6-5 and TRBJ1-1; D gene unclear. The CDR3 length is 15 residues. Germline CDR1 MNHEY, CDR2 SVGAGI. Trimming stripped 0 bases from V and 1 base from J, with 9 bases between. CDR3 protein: CASSYSISQNTEAFF. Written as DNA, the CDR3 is TGTGCCAGCAGTTACTCAATCTCCCAGAACACTGAAGCTTTCTTT.

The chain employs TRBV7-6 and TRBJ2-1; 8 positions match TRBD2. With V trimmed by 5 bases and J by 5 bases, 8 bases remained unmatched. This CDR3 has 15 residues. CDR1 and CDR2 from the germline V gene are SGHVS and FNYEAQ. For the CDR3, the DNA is TGTGCCAGCAGCAATCGCGGGGGGCCCCACAATGAGCAGTTCTTC. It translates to CASSNRGGPHNEQFF.

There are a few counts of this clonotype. For the CDR3, the DNA is TGTGCCAGCAGTCCCAGGACAGGGGGCGGCGAGCAGTACTTC. This translates into CASSPRTGGGEQYF. The genes are TRBV12-3 or TRBV12-4 and TRBJ2-7; TRBD1 matches at 11 bases. The CDR3 has 14 amino acids. Trimming cost V 5 bases and J 6 bases; bases outside gene matches: 6.

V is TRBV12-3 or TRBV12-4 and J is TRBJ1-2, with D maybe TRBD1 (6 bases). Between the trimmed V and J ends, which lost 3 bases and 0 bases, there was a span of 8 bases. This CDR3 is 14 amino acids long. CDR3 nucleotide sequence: TGTGCCAGCAGTTTCAGGGGTTCTAACTATGGCTACACCTTC. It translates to CASSFRGSNYGYTF.

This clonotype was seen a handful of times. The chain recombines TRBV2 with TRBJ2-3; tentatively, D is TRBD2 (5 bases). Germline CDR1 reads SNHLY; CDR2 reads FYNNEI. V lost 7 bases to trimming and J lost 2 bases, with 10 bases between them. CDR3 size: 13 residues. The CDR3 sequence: CASNGVFTDTQYF. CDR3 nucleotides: TGTGCCAGCAACGGGGTTTTCACAGATACGCAGTATTTT.